This T cell receptor beta chain was sequenced during a study of shared T cell receptors in the human thymus. Generated by immunoSEQ multiplex PCR, the TCRdb table keeps only in-frame clones and is missing some. Among 700,000 to 750,000 clones, 80% to 90% were seen once, and the ten largest hold roughly 0.01%. The CDR3 spans 14 residues. Germline V gene data show CDR1 as LNHDA and CDR2 as SQIVND (reference sequence). Trimming shortened V by 2 bases and J by 2 bases, and 9 bases separated the two germline ends. Note on this clone: At the DNA level, this CDR3 is encoded by other sequences in the same sample as well.

The same data also went into a second study, on human thymus T cells.

The TCR originated in a girl younger than two with a congenital heart defect. The specimen sequenced was thymocytes. The chain employs TRBV19 and TRBJ1-2; no firm D call. CDR3 bases: TGTGCCAGTAGTATACGGACGGGGAACTATGGCTACACCTTC. Protein: CASSIRTGNYGYTF.